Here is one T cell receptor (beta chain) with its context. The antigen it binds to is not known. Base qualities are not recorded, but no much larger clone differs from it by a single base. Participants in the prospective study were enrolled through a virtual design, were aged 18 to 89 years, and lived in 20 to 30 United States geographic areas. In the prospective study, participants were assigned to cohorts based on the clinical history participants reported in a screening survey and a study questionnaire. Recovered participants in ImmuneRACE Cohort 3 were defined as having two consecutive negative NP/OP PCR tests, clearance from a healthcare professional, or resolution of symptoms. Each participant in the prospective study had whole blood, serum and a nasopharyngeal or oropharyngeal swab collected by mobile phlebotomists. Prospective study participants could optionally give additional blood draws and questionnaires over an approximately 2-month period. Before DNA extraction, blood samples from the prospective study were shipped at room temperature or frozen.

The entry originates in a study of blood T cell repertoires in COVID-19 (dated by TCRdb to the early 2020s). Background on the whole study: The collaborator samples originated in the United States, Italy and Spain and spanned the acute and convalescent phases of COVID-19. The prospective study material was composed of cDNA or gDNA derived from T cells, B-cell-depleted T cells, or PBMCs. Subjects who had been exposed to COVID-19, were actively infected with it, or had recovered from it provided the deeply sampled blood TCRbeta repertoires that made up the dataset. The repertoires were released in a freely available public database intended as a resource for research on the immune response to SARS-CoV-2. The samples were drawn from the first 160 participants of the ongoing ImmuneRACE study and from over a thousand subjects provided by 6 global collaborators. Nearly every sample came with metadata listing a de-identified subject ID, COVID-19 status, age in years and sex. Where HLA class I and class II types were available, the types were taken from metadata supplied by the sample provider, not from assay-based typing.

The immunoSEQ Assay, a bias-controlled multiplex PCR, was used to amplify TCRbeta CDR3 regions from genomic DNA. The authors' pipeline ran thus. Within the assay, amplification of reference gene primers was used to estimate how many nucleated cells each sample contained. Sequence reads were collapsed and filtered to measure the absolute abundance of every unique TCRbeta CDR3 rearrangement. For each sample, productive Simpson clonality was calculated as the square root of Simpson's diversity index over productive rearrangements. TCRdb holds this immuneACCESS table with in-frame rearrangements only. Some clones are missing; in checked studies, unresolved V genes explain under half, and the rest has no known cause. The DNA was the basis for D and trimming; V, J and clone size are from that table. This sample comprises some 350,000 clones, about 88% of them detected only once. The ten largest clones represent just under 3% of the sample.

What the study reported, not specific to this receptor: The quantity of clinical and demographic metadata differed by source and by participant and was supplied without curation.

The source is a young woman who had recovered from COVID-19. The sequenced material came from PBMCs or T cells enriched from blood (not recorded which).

For the CDR3, the sequence is CASSLDSRGGRYEQYF. The DNA reads TGTGCCAGCTCCCTCGACTCGCGGGGGGGCCGGTACGAGCAGTACTTC. This sequence uses TRBV18 and TRBJ2-7, with TRBD2 matching 9 junction bases. At the junction V is shortened by 6 bases and J by 4 bases; bases outside the gene matches: 13. Inclusive of the bounding cysteine and phenylalanine, the CDR3 is 16 residues long. Only the CDR3 portion is preserved as DNA: 48 bases, with reading frame beginning at the first base. The germline V gene specifies KGHSH as CDR1 and LQKENI as CDR2.